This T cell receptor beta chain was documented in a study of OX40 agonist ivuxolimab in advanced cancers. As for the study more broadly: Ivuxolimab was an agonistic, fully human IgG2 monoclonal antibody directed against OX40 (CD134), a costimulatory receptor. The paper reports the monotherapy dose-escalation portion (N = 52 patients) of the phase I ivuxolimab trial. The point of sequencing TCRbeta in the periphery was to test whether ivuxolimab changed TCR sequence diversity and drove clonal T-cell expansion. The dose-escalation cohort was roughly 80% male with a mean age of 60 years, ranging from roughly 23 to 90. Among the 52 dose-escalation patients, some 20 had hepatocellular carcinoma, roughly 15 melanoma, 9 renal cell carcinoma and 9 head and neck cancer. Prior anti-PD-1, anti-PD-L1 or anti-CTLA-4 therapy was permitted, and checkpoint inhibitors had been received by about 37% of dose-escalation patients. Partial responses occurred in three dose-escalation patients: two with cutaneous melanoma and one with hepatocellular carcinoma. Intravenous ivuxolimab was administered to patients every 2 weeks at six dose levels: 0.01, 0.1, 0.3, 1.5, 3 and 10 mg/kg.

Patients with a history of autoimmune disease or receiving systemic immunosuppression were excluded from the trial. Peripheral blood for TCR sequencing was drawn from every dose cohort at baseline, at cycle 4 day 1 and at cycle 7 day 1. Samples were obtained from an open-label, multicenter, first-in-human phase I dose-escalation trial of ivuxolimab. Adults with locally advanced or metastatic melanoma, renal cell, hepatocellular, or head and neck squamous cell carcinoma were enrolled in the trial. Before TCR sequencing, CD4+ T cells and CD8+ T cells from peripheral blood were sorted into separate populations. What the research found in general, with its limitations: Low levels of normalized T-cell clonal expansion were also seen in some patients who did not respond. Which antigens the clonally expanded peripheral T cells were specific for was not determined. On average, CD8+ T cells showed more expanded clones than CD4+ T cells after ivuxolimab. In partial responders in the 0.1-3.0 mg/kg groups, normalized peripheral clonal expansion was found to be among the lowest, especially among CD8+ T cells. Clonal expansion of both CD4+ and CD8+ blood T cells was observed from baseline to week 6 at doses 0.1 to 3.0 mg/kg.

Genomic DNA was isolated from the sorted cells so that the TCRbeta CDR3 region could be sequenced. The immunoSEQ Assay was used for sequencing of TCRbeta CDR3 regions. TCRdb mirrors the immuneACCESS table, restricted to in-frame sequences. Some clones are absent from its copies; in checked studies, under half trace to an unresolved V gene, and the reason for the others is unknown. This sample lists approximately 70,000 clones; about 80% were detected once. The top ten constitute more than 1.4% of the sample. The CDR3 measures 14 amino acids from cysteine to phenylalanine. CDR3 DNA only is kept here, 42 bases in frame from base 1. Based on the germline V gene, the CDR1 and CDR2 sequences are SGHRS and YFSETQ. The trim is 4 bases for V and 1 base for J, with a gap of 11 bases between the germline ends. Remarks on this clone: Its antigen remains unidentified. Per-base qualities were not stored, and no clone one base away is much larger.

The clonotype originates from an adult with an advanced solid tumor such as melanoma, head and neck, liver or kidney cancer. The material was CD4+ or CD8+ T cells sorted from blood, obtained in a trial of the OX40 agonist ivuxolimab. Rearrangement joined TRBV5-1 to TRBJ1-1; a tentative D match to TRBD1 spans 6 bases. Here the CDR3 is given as CASSPGGQNTEAFF. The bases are TGCGCCAGCAGCCCGGGGGGGCAGAACACTGAAGCTTTCTTT.